This TCR beta chain was sequenced in a study of blood T cell repertoires in COVID-19. Study as a whole: Samples came from the United States, Italy and Spain, spanning acute and convalescent COVID-19. PBMCs, B-cell-depleted T cells, or T cells provided the cDNA or gDNA that made up the material.

Per the germline V gene, CDR1 is MNHEY and CDR2 is SVGAGI. V trimming: 6 bases; J trimming: 4 bases; junction bases outside the gene matches: 5. The CDR3 loop spans 15 amino acids. This clone was detected only once. How the authors handled the data: Reference gene primer amplification in the assay estimated nucleated cell counts. Method: immunoSEQ multiplex PCR; TCRdb's copy keeps in-frame clones and lacks some. The DNA was the basis for D and trimming; V, J and clone size are from that table. This table holds about 85,000 clones, roughly 89% found once. The receptor was isolated from an elderly woman with active or convalescent COVID-19. The sequencing input was peripheral blood. V usage is TRBV6-5 and J usage is TRBJ2-2; 10 bases match TRBD1. The CDR3 spells CASSRQGAGTGELFF. For the CDR3, the DNA is TGTGCCAGCAGCCGACAGGGGGCGGGCACCGGGGAGCTGTTTTTT.